The 24 T cell receptor beta chains presented below share a single source sample, sequenced in a study of T-cell memory formation after mild COVID-19. TCRdb used MiXCR to reprocess the 5' RACE reads, holding one entry per CDR3 protein. The profile covers hundreds of thousands of distinct CDR3 sequences, with around 27% appearing a single time and about 14% taken by the ten largest. Sequencing input: PBMCs or a T cell subset sorted from them (not recorded which). The source of these receptors is an adult woman who had mild COVID-19 (a few samples of this study predate the infection). Cell type and time point are not known.

This clonotype was recorded a few times. This chain connects TRBV7-9 to TRBJ2-7; D call uncertain. This CDR3 comprises 14 residues. Germline CDR1 and CDR2: SEHNR and FQNEAQ (reference sequence). Deletions cut 5 bases from V and 0 bases from J, with 11 bases between. The chain's CDR3 is CASSLGRHSYEQYF. CDR3 DNA: TGTGCCAGCAGCCTAGGAAGGCACTCCTACGAGCAGTACTTC.

The rearrangement links TRBV24-1 to TRBJ2-1, with a possible D match to TRBD2 (5 bases). The CDR3 covers 12 residues. Trimming took 6 bases from V and 9 from J, leaving 11 bases between them. The germline V gene has CDR1 KGHDR and CDR2 SFDVKD. This CDR3 is CATSLLGGEQFF. The CDR3 DNA sequence: TGTGCCACCAGTTTACTAGGAGGTGAGCAGTTCTTC.

The V and J genes are TRBV7-2 and TRBJ1-6, with a weak D call TRBD1 (6 bases). The CDR3 is 18 residues long. V lost 2 bases and J lost 5, with 19 bases in between. Germline V CDR1 and CDR2: SGHTA, FQGNSA. The CDR3 spells CASSLNSGGVSNNSPLHF. The CDR3 DNA reads TGTGCCAGCAGCTTAAATTCGGGGGGCGTTTCTAATAATTCACCCCTCCACTTT.

This chain connects TRBV7-9 to TRBJ2-7; 13 nucleotides agree with TRBD2. V was clipped by 5 bases and J by 0 bases; unmatched bases: 4. Germline lookup yields CDR1 SEHNR and CDR2 FQNEAQ (reference sequence). The CDR3 sequence is 16 residues long. The CDR3 region is CASSLGLAGASYEQYF. CDR3 nucleotides: TGTGCCAGCAGCCTCGGACTAGCGGGAGCCTCCTACGAGCAGTACTTC.

V usage is TRBV10-3 and J usage is TRBJ2-1; maybe TRBD1 (6 bases). Trimming left V 9 bases short and J 3 bases short, with 9 bases between. The CDR3 spans 12 residues. Germline V gene lookup returns CDR1 ENHRY and CDR2 SYGVKD. This chain's CDR3 is CAIRTVYNEQFF. Written as DNA, the CDR3 is TGTGCCATTCGGACAGTCTACAATGAGCAGTTCTTC.

The CDR3 reads CASSQVVTGELFF. The CDR3 DNA reads as TGCGCCAGCAGCCAAGTAGTCACCGGGGAGCTGTTTTTT. The V gene is TRBV4-1, the J gene TRBJ2-2, with unresolved D. CDR3 length: 13 residues. Germline CDR1 and CDR2: MGHRA and YSYEKL. V shed 1 base and J shed 4 bases, with 4 bases lying between them.

The chain links TRBV6-6 to TRBJ1-2, with D perhaps matching TRBD1 (5 bases). Germline-derived CDR1 and CDR2 are MNHNY and SVGAGI (reference sequence). This CDR3 has 13 amino acids. Trimming took 7 bases from V and 3 from J, leaving 12 bases between them. CDR3: CASTPGTYYGYTF. The CDR3, as DNA: TGTGCCAGCACCCCCGGGACGTACTATGGCTACACCTTC.

In its sample, this clonotype was seen a few times. The chain carries TRBV7-9 and TRBJ2-2; a possible D gene is TRBD1 (5 bases). The CDR3 extends over 14 amino acids. The V and J ends lost 7 bases and 4 bases respectively, with 13 bases between them. Germline V gives CDR1 SEHNR, CDR2 FQNEAQ (reference sequence). In DNA form, the CDR3 reads TGTGCCAGCATCCCGGACAATCCCACCGGGGAGCTGTTTTTT. It yields the protein CASIPDNPTGELFF.

This clonotype was seen more than once but under ten times. The chain is built from TRBV7-9 and TRBJ2-2; 9 positions agree with TRBD2. Trimming cost V 5 bases and J 2 bases; bases outside gene matches: 3. This CDR3 is built from 15 residues. The V gene's germline CDR1 is SEHNR and CDR2 FQNEAQ (reference sequence). CDR3 bases: TGTGCCAGCAGCAAGACTAGCGGAAACACCGGGGAGCTGTTTTTT. Translated, it gives CASSKTSGNTGELFF.

The chain has TRBV24-1 and TRBJ2-3; a weak D match, TRBD2 (6 bases). This CDR3 is built from 13 residues. CDR1 and CDR2 (germline): KGHDR, SFDVKD. Trimming pared 7 bases from V and 7 bases from J, leaving 14 bases between. CDR3 in amino acids: CATSHPGGNTQYF. CDR3 bases: TGTGCCACCAGCCACCCTGGGGGGAATACGCAGTATTTT.

This rearrangement joins TRBV7-9 to TRBJ2-1; D call uncertain. V was shortened by 3 bases and J by 5 bases, with 14 bases between the two germline ends. The germline CDR1 and CDR2 sequences are SEHNR and FQNEAQ (reference sequence). CDR3 length equals 15 residues. In DNA, the CDR3 is TGTGCCAGCAGCTTCGTGAGGTCGGGCGACAATGAGCAGTTCTTC. Amino acid sequence: CASSFVRSGDNEQFF.

This clonotype came up a few times. This chain connects TRBV7-3 to TRBJ2-1; D unresolved. Germline V gene sequence: CDR1 SGHTA, CDR2 FQGTGA. The CDR3 is 14 residues long. Trimming removed 4 bases at V and 8 bases at J, with 15 bases between. The CDR3: CASSSRLAVHEQFF. CDR3 DNA sequence: TGTGCCAGCAGCTCCCGACTCGCAGTCCATGAGCAGTTCTTC.

This clonotype has only a few counts. The rearrangement uses TRBV12-3 or TRBV12-4 and TRBJ1-2; TRBD1 matches at 9 bases. With V trimmed by 5 bases and J by 2 bases, 3 bases remained unmatched. The CDR3 extends over 14 amino acids. The CDR3 region is CASSHRGLNYGYTF. For the CDR3, the DNA is TGTGCCAGCAGTCACAGGGGGCTGAACTATGGCTACACCTTC.

The V and J genes are TRBV12-3 or TRBV12-4 and TRBJ2-2; D gene unclear. The CDR3 is 12 residues long. V dropped 6 bases and J dropped 6 bases, with 8 bases sitting between them. For the CDR3, the DNA is TGTGCCAGCAGCTCCACCTCCGGGGAGCTGTTTTTT. Translated, it gives CASSSTSGELFF.

The chain couples TRBV15 to TRBJ2-5; 8 nucleotides align to TRBD1. J gave up 1 base and V 5 bases, and 9 bases lay outside the gene matches. This CDR3 spans 16 amino acids. The germline gives CDR1 LNHNV, CDR2 YYDKDF (reference sequence). The CDR3 region is CATSFWTGPSQETQYF. In DNA form, the CDR3 reads TGTGCCACCAGCTTTTGGACAGGGCCATCCCAAGAGACCCAGTACTTC.

This clonotype was observed at least ten times. The V call is TRBV12-3 or TRBV12-4, the J call TRBJ1-5; possible D gene TRBD1, 5 bases. The CDR3 totals 13 residues. V lost 2 bases and J lost 5, with 7 bases in between. Here the CDR3 DNA reads TGTGCCAGCAGTTTAAGGGACTATCAGCCCCAGCATTTT. Translating it yields CASSLRDYQPQHF.

The CDR3 region is CSAGRLPEETQYF. The DNA of the CDR3 is TGCAGTGCTGGGCGACTACCTGAGGAGACCCAGTACTTC. V usage is TRBV20-1 and J usage is TRBJ2-5, with D tentatively TRBD2 (5 bases). CDR1 and CDR2 (germline): DFQATT, SNEGSKA (reference sequence). CDR3 length equals 13 residues. Trimming took 5 bases from V and 5 from J, leaving 15 bases between them.

This clonotype was seen a few times. The chain has TRBV6-5 and TRBJ2-7; no clear D gene. The germline CDR1 and CDR2 sequences are MNHEY and SVGAGI. The CDR3 totals 16 residues. The V gene lost 6 bases and the J gene lost 2 bases, with 20 bases spanning the gap. For the CDR3, the DNA is TGTGCCAGCAGCGAATCTCGCCTCACAAATACCTACGAGCAGTACTTC. Translation: CASSESRLTNTYEQYF.

This clonotype was observed once. V and J are TRBV11-2 and TRBJ2-7; 9 nucleotides match TRBD2. The CDR3 contains 19 residues. V dropped 5 bases and J dropped 0; count of bases not matched to a gene: 17. Germline V gene data show CDR1 as SGHAT and CDR2 as FQNNGV. For the CDR3, the DNA is TGTGCCAGCAGCCCCTGGGCCTTAGCGGGAGTTGGAAACTCCTACGAGCAGTACTTC. Residues: CASSPWALAGVGNSYEQYF.

In its sample, this clonotype was seen a few times. The chain employs TRBV20-1 and TRBJ2-7; perhaps TRBD1 as D (6 bases). V lost 1 base and J lost 4, with 11 bases in between. Germline V gives CDR1 DFQATT, CDR2 SNEGSKA (reference sequence). The length of the CDR3 is 13 residues. CDR3 loop: CSARVNRDYEQYF. In nucleotides, the CDR3 is TGCAGTGCTAGAGTTAACAGGGATTACGAGCAGTACTTC.

This clonotype was detected a few times. The rearrangement links TRBV3-1 to TRBJ2-1; 9 bases agree with TRBD2. V shed 4 bases, J shed 10 bases, and the junction held 11 bases outside the gene matches. Germline lookup yields CDR1 LGHDT and CDR2 YNNKEL (reference sequence). CDR3 length equals 15 residues. The CDR3, as DNA: TGTGCCAGCAGCCGATCGGGACTAGCCCGTGAGGAGCAGTTCTTC. This codes for CASSRSGLAREEQFF.

This clonotype has more than one count but fewer than ten. A junction end diverges from the germline sequence, so it may reflect a read error. The J gene is TRBJ1-1, the V gene TRBV20-1; D gene ambiguous. The CDR3 length is 10 residues. CDR1 and CDR2 (germline): DFQATT, SNEGSKA (reference sequence). In DNA form, the CDR3 reads TGCAGTGCTGGACGAATGATTATGTACTTT. Translation: CSAGRMIMYF.

In this sample, this clonotype turned up a few times. This chain joins TRBV7-9 and TRBJ2-3; no clear D gene. V shed 3 bases and J shed 6 bases, with 7 bases lying between them. The CDR3 extends over 12 amino acids. Looked up from germline, CDR1 is SEHNR and CDR2 is FQNEAQ (reference sequence). CDR3 region: CASSFTRDTQYF. The CDR3 DNA follows: TGTGCCAGCAGCTTCACGAGGGATACGCAGTATTTT.

The chain links TRBV2 to TRBJ2-1, with D unresolved. This CDR3 is built from 12 residues. V was shortened by 3 bases and J by 8 bases, with 8 bases between the two germline ends. Germline CDR1 reads SNHLY; CDR2 reads FYNNEI. This CDR3 is CASSDWGDEQFF. The CDR3 nucleotides are TGTGCCAGCAGTGACTGGGGTGATGAGCAGTTCTTC.